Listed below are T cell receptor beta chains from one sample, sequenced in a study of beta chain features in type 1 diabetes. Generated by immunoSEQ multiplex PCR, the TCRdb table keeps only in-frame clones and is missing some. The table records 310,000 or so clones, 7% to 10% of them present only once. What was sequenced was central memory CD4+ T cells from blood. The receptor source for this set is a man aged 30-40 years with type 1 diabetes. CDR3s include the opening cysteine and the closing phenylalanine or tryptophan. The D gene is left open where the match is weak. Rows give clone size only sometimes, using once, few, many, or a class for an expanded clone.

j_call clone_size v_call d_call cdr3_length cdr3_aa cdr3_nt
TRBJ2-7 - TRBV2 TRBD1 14 CASNGQGASYEQYF TGTGCCAGTAACGGACAGGGGGCTTCCTACGAGCAGTACTTC
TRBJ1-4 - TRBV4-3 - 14 CASSRAAGNEKLFF TGCGCCAGCAGCCGAGCGGCCGGTAATGAAAAACTGTTTTTT
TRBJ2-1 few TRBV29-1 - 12 CSVEPGANEQFF TGCAGCGTTGAACCGGGGGCCAATGAGCAGTTCTTC
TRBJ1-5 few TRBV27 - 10 CARGSEPQHF TGTGCCAGAGGTTCGGAGCCCCAGCATTTT
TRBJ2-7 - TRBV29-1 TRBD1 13 CSADGQGKSEQYF TGCAGCGCCGACGGACAGGGGAAAAGCGAGCAGTACTTC
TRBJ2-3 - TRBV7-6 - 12 CASSVELGTQYF TGTGCCAGCAGCGTAGAGCTGGGGACGCAGTATTTT
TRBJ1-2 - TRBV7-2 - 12 CASSQEGYGYTF TGTGCCAGCAGCCAAGAGGGCTATGGCTACACCTTC
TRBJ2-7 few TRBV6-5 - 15 CASSYSARGVYEQYF TGTGCCAGCAGTTACTCGGCCAGGGGAGTCTACGAGCAGTACTTC
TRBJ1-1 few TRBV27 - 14 CASSLTGFNTEAFF TGTGCCAGCAGTTTGACAGGATTCAACACTGAAGCTTTCTTT
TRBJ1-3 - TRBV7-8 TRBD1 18 CASSPSGTGPSSGNTIYF TGTGCCAGCAGCCCATCCGGGACAGGCCCAAGCTCTGGAAACACCATATATTTT
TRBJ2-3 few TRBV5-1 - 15 CASTRAGQSTDTQYF TGCGCCAGCACTCGCGCAGGGCAAAGCACAGATACGCAGTATTTT
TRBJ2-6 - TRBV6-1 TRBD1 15 CASSPDRAGANVLTF TGTGCCAGCAGCCCGGACAGGGCTGGGGCCAACGTCCTGACTTTC
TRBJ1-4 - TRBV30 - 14 CAWSTGQANEKLFF TGTGCCTGGAGTACAGGGCAGGCTAATGAAAAACTGTTTTTT
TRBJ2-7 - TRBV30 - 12 CAWSDQGGEQYF TGTGCCTGGAGCGACCAGGGGGGCGAGCAGTACTTC
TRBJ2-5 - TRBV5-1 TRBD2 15 CASSLGLAVRETQYF TGCGCCAGCAGCTTGGGACTAGCGGTCAGAGAGACCCAGTACTTC
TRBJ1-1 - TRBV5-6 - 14 CASSKRDVHLEAFF TGTGCCAGCAGCAAAAGGGACGTGCACCTCGAAGCTTTCTTT
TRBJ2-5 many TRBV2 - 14 CASSAGTLKETQYF TGTGCCAGCAGCGCCGGGACATTGAAAGAGACCCAGTACTTC
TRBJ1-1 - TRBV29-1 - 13 CSVMTSWDTEAFF TGCAGCGTGATGACGAGTTGGGACACTGAAGCTTTCTTT
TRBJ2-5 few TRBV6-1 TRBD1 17 CASSAKGVGTGRETQYF TGTGCCAGCAGTGCGAAGGGGGTAGGGACAGGGAGGGAGACCCAGTACTTC
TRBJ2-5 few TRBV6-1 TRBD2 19 CASSDPSLLAGGPTETQYF TGTGCCAGCAGTGACCCCTCACTCCTCGCGGGGGGGCCGACGGAGACCCAGTACTTC
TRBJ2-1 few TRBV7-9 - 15 CASSLNSGSYNEQFF TGTGCCAGCAGCTTAAACAGCGGGTCTTACAATGAGCAGTTCTTC
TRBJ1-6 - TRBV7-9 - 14 CASSLGQNNSPLHF TGTGCCAGCAGCCTCGGACAGAATAATTCACCCCTCCACTTT
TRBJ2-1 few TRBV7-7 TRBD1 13 CASSTTGGREQFF TGTGCTAGCAGCACTACAGGGGGCAGGGAGCAGTTCTTC
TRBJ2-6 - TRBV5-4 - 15 CASSPQGSGANVLTF TGTGCCAGCAGCCCGCAGGGTTCCGGGGCCAACGTCCTGACTTTC
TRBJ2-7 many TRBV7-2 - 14 CASSPAGIPYEQYF TGTGCCAGCAGCCCTGCAGGCATCCCCTACGAGCAGTACTTC
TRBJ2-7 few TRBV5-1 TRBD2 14 CASSPVGEGREQYF TGCGCCAGCAGCCCCGTTGGGGAGGGGCGGGAGCAGTACTTC
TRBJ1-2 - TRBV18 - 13 CASSPRGDYGYTF TGTGCCAGCTCACCACGGGGAGACTATGGCTACACCTTC
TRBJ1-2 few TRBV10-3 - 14 CAISERTEGYGYTF TGTGCCATCAGTGAGAGGACTGAGGGCTATGGCTACACCTTC
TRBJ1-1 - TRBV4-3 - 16 CASSQDLAREVVVAFF TGCGCCAGCAGCCAAGATCTCGCCCGGGAAGTTGTAGTAGCTTTCTTT
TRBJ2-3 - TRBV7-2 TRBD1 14 CASSLADRAHTQYF TGTGCCAGCAGCTTAGCAGACAGGGCTCATACGCAGTATTTT
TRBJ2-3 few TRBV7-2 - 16 CASSLAGGPGTDTQYF TGTGCCAGCAGCTTAGCGGGGGGGCCTGGCACAGATACGCAGTATTTT
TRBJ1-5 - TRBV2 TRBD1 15 CASSEGGQGGQPQHF TGTGCCAGCAGTGAAGGGGGACAGGGAGGGCAGCCCCAGCATTTT
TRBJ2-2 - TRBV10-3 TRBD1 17 CAISESGRDRAPGELFF TGTGCCATCAGTGAGAGTGGCCGGGACAGGGCGCCCGGGGAGCTGTTTTTT
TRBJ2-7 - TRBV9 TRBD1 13 CASSKKTGREQYF TGTGCCAGCAGCAAAAAGACAGGGCGAGAGCAGTACTTC
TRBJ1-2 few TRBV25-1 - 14 CASSLGGQAYGYTF TGTGCCAGCAGCCTTGGGGGCCAAGCCTATGGCTACACCTTC
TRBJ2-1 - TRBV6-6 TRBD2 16 CASSTSGGPSHNEQFF TGTGCCAGCAGTACTAGCGGGGGGCCGTCCCACAATGAGCAGTTCTTC
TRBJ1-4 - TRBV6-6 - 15 CASSHNPATNEKLFF TGTGCCAGCAGCCATAACCCTGCAACTAATGAAAAACTGTTTTTT
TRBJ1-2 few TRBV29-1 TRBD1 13 CSVEKGANYGYTF TGCAGCGTTGAAAAGGGGGCGAACTATGGCTACACCTTC
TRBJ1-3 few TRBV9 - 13 CASEEGDGNTIYF TGTGCCAGTGAGGAGGGGGATGGAAACACCATATATTTT